This TCR beta chain was sequenced in a study of blood T cell repertoires in COVID-19. On the study more broadly: Whether acute or convalescent, the COVID-19 samples came from the United States, Italy and Spain. In each case, the material was cDNA or gDNA derived from T cells, B-cell-depleted T cells, or PBMCs.

Study processing details: Quantification of nucleated cells was approximated via reference gene primer amplification. Using immunoSEQ multiplex PCR, the repertoire was profiled, and TCRdb retains in-frame clones only, with some absent. V and J calls and clone size follow that table, whereas D and trimming were derived from the DNA. The table records around 700,000 clones, approximately 90% of them present only once. The CDR3 runs 15 residues. V lost 0 bases to trimming and J lost 0 bases, with 8 bases between them. Germline-derived CDR1 and CDR2 are LGHNA and YSLEER. The gene calls are TRBV4-3 and TRBJ1-1; D ambiguous. The TCR comes from a woman aged 18-29 years with acute or convalescent COVID-19. The sequencing input was peripheral blood. The CDR3 loop reads CASSQDRLVNTEAFF. DNA of the CDR3: TGCGCCAGCAGCCAAGATCGACTGGTGAACACTGAAGCTTTCTTT.